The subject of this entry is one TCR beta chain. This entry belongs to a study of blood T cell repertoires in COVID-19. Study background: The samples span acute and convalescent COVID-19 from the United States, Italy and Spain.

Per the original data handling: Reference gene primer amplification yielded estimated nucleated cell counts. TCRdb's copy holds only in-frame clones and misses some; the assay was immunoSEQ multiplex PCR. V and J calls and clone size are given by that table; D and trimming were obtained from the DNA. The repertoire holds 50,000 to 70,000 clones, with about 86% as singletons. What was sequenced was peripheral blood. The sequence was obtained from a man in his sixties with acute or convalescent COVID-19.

The CDR3 here is CASSLTGPDEQFF. The CDR3 DNA reads as TGTGCCAGCAGCTTAACAGGTCCCGATGAGCAGTTCTTC. The rearrangement joins TRBV5-4 to TRBJ2-1; D is possibly TRBD1 (5 bases). Per germline, CDR1 SGHNT and CDR2 YYREEE (reference sequence). Trimming pared 2 bases from V and 8 bases from J, leaving 11 bases between. This CDR3 spans 13 amino acids.